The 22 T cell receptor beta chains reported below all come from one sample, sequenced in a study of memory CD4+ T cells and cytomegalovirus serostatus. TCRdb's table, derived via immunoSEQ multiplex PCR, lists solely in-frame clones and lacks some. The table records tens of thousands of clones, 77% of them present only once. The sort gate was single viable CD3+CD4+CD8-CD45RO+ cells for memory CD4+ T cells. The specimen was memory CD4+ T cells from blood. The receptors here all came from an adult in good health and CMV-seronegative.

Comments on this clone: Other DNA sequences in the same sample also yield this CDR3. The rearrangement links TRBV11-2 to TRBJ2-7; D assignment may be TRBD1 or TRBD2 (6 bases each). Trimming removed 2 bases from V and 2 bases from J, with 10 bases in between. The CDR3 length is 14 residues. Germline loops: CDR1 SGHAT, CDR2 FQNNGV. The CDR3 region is CASSLLGGTYEQYF. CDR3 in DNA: TGTGCCAGCAGCTTATTAGGGGGGACCTACGAGCAGTACTTC. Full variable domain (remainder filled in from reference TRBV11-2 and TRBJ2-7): EAGVAQSPRYKIIEKRQSVAFWCNPISGHATLYWYQQILGQGPKLLIQFQNNGVVDDSQLPKDRFSAERLKGVDSTLKIQPAKLEDSAVYLCASSLLGGTYEQYFGPGTRLTVT.

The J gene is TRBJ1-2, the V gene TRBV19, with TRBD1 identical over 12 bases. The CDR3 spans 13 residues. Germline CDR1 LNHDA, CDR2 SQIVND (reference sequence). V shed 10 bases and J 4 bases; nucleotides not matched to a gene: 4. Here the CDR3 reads CATPGQGAYGYTF. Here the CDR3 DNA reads TGTGCCACCCCGGGACAGGGGGCCTATGGCTACACCTTC.

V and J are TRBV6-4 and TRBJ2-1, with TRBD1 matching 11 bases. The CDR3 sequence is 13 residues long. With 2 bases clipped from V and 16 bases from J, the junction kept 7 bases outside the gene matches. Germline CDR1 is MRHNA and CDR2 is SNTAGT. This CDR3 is CASSDLPDRGLFF. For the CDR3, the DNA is TGTGCCAGCAGTGACCTACCGGACAGGGGGCTCTTCTTC.

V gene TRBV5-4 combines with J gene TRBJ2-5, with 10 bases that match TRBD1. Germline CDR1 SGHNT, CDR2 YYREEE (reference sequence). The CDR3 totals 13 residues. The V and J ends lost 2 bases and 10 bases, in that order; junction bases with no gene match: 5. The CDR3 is CASSLGTGVGQYF. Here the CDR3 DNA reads TGTGCCAGCAGCTTAGGGACAGGGGTAGGCCAGTACTTC.

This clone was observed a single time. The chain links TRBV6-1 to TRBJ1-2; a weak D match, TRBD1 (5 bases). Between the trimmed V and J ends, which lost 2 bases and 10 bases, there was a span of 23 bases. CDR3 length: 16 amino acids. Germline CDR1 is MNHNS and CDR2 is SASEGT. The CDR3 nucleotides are TGTGCCAGCAGTGAAATCATCGGGCAGGGAGGAAGGGACTACACCTTC. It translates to CASSEIIGQGGRDYTF.

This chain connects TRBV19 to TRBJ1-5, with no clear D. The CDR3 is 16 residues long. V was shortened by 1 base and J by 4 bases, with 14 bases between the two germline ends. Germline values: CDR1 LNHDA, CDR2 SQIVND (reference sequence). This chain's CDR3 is CASSIVVGPGNQPQHF. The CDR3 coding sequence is TGTGCCAGTAGTATAGTTGTTGGTCCAGGAAATCAGCCCCAGCATTTT.

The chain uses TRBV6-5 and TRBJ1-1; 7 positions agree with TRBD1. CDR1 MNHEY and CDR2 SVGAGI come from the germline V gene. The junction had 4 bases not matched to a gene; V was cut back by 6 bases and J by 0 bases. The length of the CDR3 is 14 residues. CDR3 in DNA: TGTGCCAGCAGCCTAGACAGGGTGAACACTGAAGCTTTCTTT. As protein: CASSLDRVNTEAFF.

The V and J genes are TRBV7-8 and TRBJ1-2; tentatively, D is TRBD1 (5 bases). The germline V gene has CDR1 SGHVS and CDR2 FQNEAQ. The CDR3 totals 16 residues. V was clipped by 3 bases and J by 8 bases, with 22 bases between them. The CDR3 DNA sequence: TGTGCCAGCAGCTTCGGGGCTTCAGGGATTCAAGACGGCTACACCTTC. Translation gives CASSFGASGIQDGYTF.

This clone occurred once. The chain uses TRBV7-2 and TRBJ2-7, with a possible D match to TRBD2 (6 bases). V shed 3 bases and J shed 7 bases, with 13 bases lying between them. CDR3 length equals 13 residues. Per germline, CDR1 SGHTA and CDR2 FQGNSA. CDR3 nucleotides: TGTGCCAGCAGCTTCCCCCCGGGGGTGGAGCAGTACTTC. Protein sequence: CASSFPPGVEQYF.

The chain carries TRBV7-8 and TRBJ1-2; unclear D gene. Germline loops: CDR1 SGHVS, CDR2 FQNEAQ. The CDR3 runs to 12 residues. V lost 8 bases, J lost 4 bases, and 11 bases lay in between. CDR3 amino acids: CASASGLYGYTF. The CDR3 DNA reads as TGTGCCAGCGCCTCGGGCCTCTATGGCTACACCTTC.

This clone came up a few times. The CDR3 nucleotides read TGTGCCAGCAGCCATGTGTGGGGGGACTATGGCTACACCTTC. Amino acid sequence: CASSHVWGDYGYTF. V usage is TRBV4-2 and J usage is TRBJ1-2; D may be TRBD1 (5 bases). Germline CDR1 LGHNA, CDR2 YNFKEQ. This CDR3 contains 14 residues. The V end was cut by 3 bases, the J end by 3 bases, with 11 bases between.

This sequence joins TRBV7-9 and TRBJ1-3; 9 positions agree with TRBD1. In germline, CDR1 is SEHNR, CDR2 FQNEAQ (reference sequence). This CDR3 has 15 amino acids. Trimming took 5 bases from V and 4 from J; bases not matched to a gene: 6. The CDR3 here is CASSPGQGTGNTIYF. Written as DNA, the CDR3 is TGTGCCAGCAGCCCCGGACAGGGGACAGGAAACACCATATATTTT. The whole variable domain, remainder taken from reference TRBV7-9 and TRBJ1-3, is DTGVSQNPRHKITKRGQNVTFRCDPISEHNRLYWYRQTLGQGPEFLTYFQNEAQLEKSRLLSDRFSAERPKGSFSTLEIQRTEQGDSAMYLCASSPGQGTGNTIYFGEGSWLTVV.

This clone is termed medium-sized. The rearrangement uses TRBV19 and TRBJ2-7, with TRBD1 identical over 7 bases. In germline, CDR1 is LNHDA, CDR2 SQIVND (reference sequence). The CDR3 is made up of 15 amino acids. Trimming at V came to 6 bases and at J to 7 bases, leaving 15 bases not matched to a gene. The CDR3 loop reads CASSTYRGGAKEQYF. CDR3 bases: TGTGCCAGTAGCACTTACAGGGGTGGTGCGAAAGAGCAGTACTTC. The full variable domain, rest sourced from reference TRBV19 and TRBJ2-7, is DGGITQSPKYLFRKEGQNVTLSCEQNLNHDAMYWYRQDPGQGLRLIYYSQIVNDFQKGDIAEGYSVSREKKESFPLTVTSAQKNPTAFYLCASSTYRGGAKEQYFGPGTRLTVT.

The CDR3 coding sequence is TGCGCCAGCAGCCTGCTTACGGGACAGGGAATTTCACCCCTCCACTTT. Its translation: CASSLLTGQGISPLHF. This rearrangement joins TRBV4-3 to TRBJ1-6, with TRBD1 matching over 9 bases. There are 16 residues in the CDR3. The V segment lost 4 bases and the J segment 9 bases; nucleotides outside the gene matches: 10. Germline CDR1 reads LGHNA; CDR2 reads YSLEER.

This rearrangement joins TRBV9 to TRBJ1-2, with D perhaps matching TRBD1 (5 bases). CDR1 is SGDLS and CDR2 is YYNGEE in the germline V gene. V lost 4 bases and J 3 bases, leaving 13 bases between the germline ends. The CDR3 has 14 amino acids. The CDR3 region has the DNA TGTGCCAGCAGCCCAGAGCGAGGGGACTATGGCTACACCTTC. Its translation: CASSPERGDYGYTF.

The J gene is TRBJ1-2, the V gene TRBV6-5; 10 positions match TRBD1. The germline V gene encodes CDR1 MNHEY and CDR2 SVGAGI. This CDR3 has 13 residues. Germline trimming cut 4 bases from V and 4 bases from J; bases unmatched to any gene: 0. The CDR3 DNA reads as TGTGCCAGCAGTTGGACAGGGGGCTATGGCTACACCTTC. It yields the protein CASSWTGGYGYTF.

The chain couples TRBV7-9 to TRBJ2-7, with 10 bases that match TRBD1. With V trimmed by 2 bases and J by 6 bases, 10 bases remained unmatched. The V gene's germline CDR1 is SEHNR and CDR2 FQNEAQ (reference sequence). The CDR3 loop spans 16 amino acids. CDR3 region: CASSLQSGQGGSEQYF. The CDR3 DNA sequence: TGTGCCAGCAGCTTACAATCCGGACAGGGGGGGAGCGAGCAGTACTTC. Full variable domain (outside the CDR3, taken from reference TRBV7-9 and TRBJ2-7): DTGVSQNPRHKITKRGQNVTFRCDPISEHNRLYWYRQTLGQGPEFLTYFQNEAQLEKSRLLSDRFSAERPKGSFSTLEIQRTEQGDSAMYLCASSLQSGQGGSEQYFGPGTRLTVT.

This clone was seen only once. The CDR3 protein is CASSLAGLEGQYF. The DNA of the CDR3 is TGTGCCAGCAGCTTAGCAGGGTTGGAAGGGCAGTACTTC. The rearrangement joins TRBV7-8 to TRBJ2-7; D ambiguous. V was cut by 0 bases and J by 9 bases, with 12 bases left in between. CDR1 SGHVS and CDR2 FQNEAQ come from the germline V gene. CDR3 length: 13 residues.

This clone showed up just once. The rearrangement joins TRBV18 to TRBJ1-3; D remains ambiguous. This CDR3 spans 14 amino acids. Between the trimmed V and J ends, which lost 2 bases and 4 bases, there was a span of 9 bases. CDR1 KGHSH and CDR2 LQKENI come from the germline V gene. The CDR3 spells CASSPDIQGNTIYF. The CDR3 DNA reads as TGTGCCAGCTCACCAGATATACAAGGAAACACCATATATTTT.

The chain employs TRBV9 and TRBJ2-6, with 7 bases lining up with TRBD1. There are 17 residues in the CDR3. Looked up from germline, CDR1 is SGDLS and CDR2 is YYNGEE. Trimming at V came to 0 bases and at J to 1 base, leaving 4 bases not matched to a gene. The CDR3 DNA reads TGTGCCAGCAGCGTAGTACCACAGGGGTCTGGGGCCAACGTCCTGACTTTC. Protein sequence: CASSVVPQGSGANVLTF.

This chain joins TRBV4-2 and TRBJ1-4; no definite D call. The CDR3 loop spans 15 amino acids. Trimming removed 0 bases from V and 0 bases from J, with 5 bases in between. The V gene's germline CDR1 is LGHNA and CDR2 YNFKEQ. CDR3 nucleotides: TGTGCCAGCAGCCAAGATGGGTCAACTAATGAAAAACTGTTTTTT. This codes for CASSQDGSTNEKLFF.

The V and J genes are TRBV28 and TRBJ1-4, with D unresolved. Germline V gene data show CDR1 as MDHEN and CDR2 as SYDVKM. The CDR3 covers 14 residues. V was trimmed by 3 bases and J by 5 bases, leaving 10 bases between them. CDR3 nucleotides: TGTGCCAGCAGTTTTTTAAGGGCCAATGAAAAACTGTTTTTT. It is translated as CASSFLRANEKLFF. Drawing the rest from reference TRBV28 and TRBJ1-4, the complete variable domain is DVKVTQSSRYLVKRTGEKVFLECVQDMDHENMFWYRQDPGLGLRLIYFSYDVKMKEKGDIPEGYSVSREKKERFSLILESASTNQTSMYLCASSFLRANEKLFFGSGTQLSVL.